One and the same sample provided the 26 T cell receptor beta chains below, sequenced in a study of T cell changes during pregnancy in multiple sclerosis. Using immunoSEQ multiplex PCR, the repertoire was profiled, and TCRdb retains in-frame clones only, with some absent. The data show around 65,000 clones, about 90% seen once. The sample here was peripheral blood, taken in the second trimester of pregnancy. Receptors were obtained from a female donor in good health, enrolled as a control in a pregnancy study.

The V call is TRBV5-1, the J call TRBJ2-3, with D perhaps matching TRBD1 (7 bases). This CDR3 has 16 residues. V lost 5 bases, J lost 6 bases, and 22 bases lay in between. Germline V lookup: CDR1 SGHRS, CDR2 YFSETQ. In DNA, the CDR3 is TGCGCCAGCAGTCAACAGGGGACTGATTACCTGGATACGCAGTATTTT. It yields the protein CASSQQGTDYLDTQYF. The full variable domain, rest sourced from reference TRBV5-1 and TRBJ2-3, is KAGVTQTPRYLIKTRGQQVTLSCSPISGHRSVSWYQQTPGQGLQFLFEYFSETQRNKGNFPGRFSGRQFSNSRSEMNVSTLELGDSALYLCASSQQGTDYLDTQYFGPGTRLTVL.

J is TRBJ2-2 and V is TRBV7-9, with D hard to call. Deletions cut 1 base from V and 8 bases from J, with 5 bases between. The germline CDR1 and CDR2 sequences are SEHNR and FQNEAQ (reference sequence). This CDR3 region has 12 residues. CDR3 sequence: CASSLGAGELFF. The CDR3 DNA reads as TGTGCCAGCAGCTTAGGCGCTGGGGAGCTGTTTTTT.

The V and J genes are TRBV18 and TRBJ1-5; D not certain. The germline CDR1 and CDR2 sequences are KGHSH and LQKENI. This CDR3 has 13 amino acids. Trimming shortened V by 3 bases and J by 5 bases, and 8 bases separated the two germline ends. The CDR3 is CASSPGGDQPQHF. In DNA form, the CDR3 reads TGTGCCAGCTCACCCGGAGGCGATCAGCCCCAGCATTTT. Full variable domain (rest looked up from reference TRBV18 and TRBJ1-5): NAGVMQNPRHLVRRRGQEARLRCSPMKGHSHVYWYRQLPEEGLKFMVYLQKENIIDESGMPKERFSAEFPKEGPSILRIQQVVRGDSAAYFCASSPGGDQPQHFGDGTRLSIL.

This clone turned up a few times. The V and J genes are TRBV6-1 and TRBJ2-7; 8 bases align to TRBD2. Germline CDR1 reads MNHNS; CDR2 reads SASEGT. The junction had 6 bases not matched to a gene; V was cut back by 8 bases and J by 0 bases. The CDR3 is made up of 14 amino acids. The CDR3 region has the DNA TGTGCCAGCTCATCCGGGGGGGACTCCTACGAGCAGTACTTC. Residues: CASSSGGDSYEQYF.

CDR3 bases: TGTGCCAGCTCACCACCGAGAGGTGTCTTCGGAAACACTGAAGCTTTCTTT. Its protein is CASSPPRGVFGNTEAFF. The chain carries TRBV18 and TRBJ1-1, with D uncertain. V lost 0 bases to trimming and J lost 2 bases, with 16 bases between them. This CDR3 contains 17 residues. In germline, CDR1 is KGHSH, CDR2 LQKENI.

The chain couples TRBV28 to TRBJ1-5; D remains ambiguous. Germline V CDR1 and CDR2: MDHEN, SYDVKM. The CDR3 consists of 13 residues. Trimming took 5 bases from V and 5 from J, leaving 10 bases between them. The CDR3 bases are TGTGCCAGCAGTCTCCTTCGAGATCAGCCCCAGCATTTT. This encodes CASSLLRDQPQHF.

V is TRBV2 and J is TRBJ2-7; the D is unclear. Trimming removed 7 bases at V and 3 bases at J, with 16 bases between. Germline CDR1 is SNHLY and CDR2 is FYNNEI. This CDR3 region has 14 residues. Written as DNA, the CDR3 is TGTGCCAGCAATGAGGTCCCGGGTCACTACGAGCAGTACTTC. Protein product: CASNEVPGHYEQYF.

The gene calls are TRBV5-1 and TRBJ2-5, with 11 bases aligning to TRBD2. CDR1 is SGHRS, CDR2 YFSETQ, per germline. This CDR3 has 15 amino acids. The J segment lost 5 bases and the V segment lost 0 bases, leaving 3 bases of the junction unmatched. The CDR3 DNA follows: TGCGCCAGCAGCTTGGGACTAGCGGGAACGGAGACCCAGTACTTC. Translating gives CASSLGLAGTETQYF.

The J gene is TRBJ2-1, the V gene TRBV21-1; the D call TRBD1 from the table was never checked on the DNA. TRBV21-1 is a documented pseudogene. The CDR3 has 15 amino acids. The CDR3 loop is CASSHRDRGHNEQFF. Written as DNA, the CDR3 is TGTGCCAGCAGCCACCGAGACAGGGGGCATAATGAGCAGTTCTTC.

This rearrangement joins TRBV28 to TRBJ2-4; 9 bases map to TRBD1. V lost 6 bases and J lost 3; bases outside the gene matches: 3. The CDR3 totals 14 residues. The V gene's germline CDR1 is MDHEN and CDR2 SYDVKM. The CDR3 DNA follows: TGTGCCAGCAGGGAGACAGGGGGCAAAAACATTCAGTACTTC. This codes for CASRETGGKNIQYF.

The genes are TRBV28 and TRBJ1-2, with 7 nucleotides matching TRBD1. This CDR3 spans 14 amino acids. The trim removed 6 bases at V and 3 bases at J, leaving 7 bases unmatched. The V gene's germline CDR1 is MDHEN and CDR2 SYDVKM. CDR3: CASSLTGNHYGYTF. In DNA, the CDR3 is TGTGCCAGCAGCTTGACAGGGAATCACTATGGCTACACCTTC.

V is TRBV7-9 and J is TRBJ2-7, with 8 positions matching TRBD1. V lost 1 base, J lost 3 bases, and 5 bases stayed unmatched. The CDR3 sequence is 15 residues long. Germline V gives CDR1 SEHNR, CDR2 FQNEAQ (reference sequence). This CDR3 is CASSLEWTGIYEQYF. The CDR3 DNA reads as TGTGCCAGCAGCTTAGAATGGACAGGGATCTACGAGCAGTACTTC.

The CDR3 protein is CASSDSVDTQYF. The CDR3 DNA follows: TGTGCCAGCAGCGATAGCGTCGATACGCAGTATTTT. The chain couples TRBV9 to TRBJ2-3, with D possibly being TRBD2 (5 bases). Germline loops: CDR1 SGDLS, CDR2 YYNGEE. This CDR3 region has 12 residues. V was trimmed by 3 bases and J by 6 bases, leaving 8 bases between them.

The chain recombines TRBV14 with TRBJ2-3; 9 bases are shared with TRBD2. Germline V CDR1 and CDR2: SGHDN, FVKESK. Unmatched junction bases numbered 2, after V lost 1 base and J lost 3 bases. The CDR3 has 15 amino acids. Written as DNA, the CDR3 is TGTGCCAGCAGCCAAGGGACTAGCGTGACAGATACGCAGTATTTT. This gives the protein CASSQGTSVTDTQYF.

This chain connects TRBV5-6 to TRBJ1-2; 8 bases line up with TRBD1. This CDR3 is built from 14 residues. Germline CDR1 is SGHDT and CDR2 is YYEEEE. Trimming cost V 4 bases and J 6 bases; bases outside gene matches: 8. In nucleotides, the CDR3 is TGTGCCAGCAGCCCGCAGGACAGGGCTCATGGCTACACCTTC. It codes for CASSPQDRAHGYTF.

The chain recombines TRBV6-5 with TRBJ1-5, with D perhaps TRBD1 (5 bases). The V gene's germline CDR1 is MNHEY and CDR2 SVGAGI. This CDR3 region has 13 residues. V was pared by 3 bases and J by 6 bases, with 9 bases between. This chain's CDR3 is CASSYNGAQPQHF. As DNA, the CDR3 is TGTGCCAGCAGTTATAATGGGGCTCAGCCCCAGCATTTT.

This rearrangement joins TRBV28 to TRBJ1-5; D remains ambiguous. Germline V gives CDR1 MDHEN, CDR2 SYDVKM. V shed 2 bases and J shed 5 bases, with 10 bases lying between them. This CDR3 comprises 14 residues. The CDR3 nucleotides are TGTGCCAGCAGTTTAGTCCCGATAGATCAGCCCCAGCATTTT. This codes for CASSLVPIDQPQHF.

V and J are TRBV4-1 and TRBJ2-7; 9 bases match TRBD2. CDR3 length: 19 residues. Unmatched junction bases numbered 14, after V lost 0 bases and J lost 2 bases. CDR1 and CDR2 (germline): MGHRA, YSYEKL. CDR3 bases: TGCGCCAGCAGCCAAGATACCATCTCCTCGCGGGGGGGGCCCTACGAGCAGTACTTC. It is translated as CASSQDTISSRGGPYEQYF.

The gene calls are TRBV19 and TRBJ2-3; D is unresolved. This CDR3 has 15 amino acids. Trimming shortened V by 4 bases and J by 6 bases, and 17 bases separated the two germline ends. Germline loops: CDR1 LNHDA, CDR2 SQIVND (reference sequence). CDR3 loop: CASSRDNGFSDTQYF. Written as DNA, the CDR3 is TGTGCCAGTAGTAGAGACAACGGGTTCTCGGATACGCAGTATTTT. Using reference TRBV19 and TRBJ2-3 for the parts outside the CDR3, the full variable domain is DGGITQSPKYLFRKEGQNVTLSCEQNLNHDAMYWYRQDPGQGLRLIYYSQIVNDFQKGDIAEGYSVSREKKESFPLTVTSAQKNPTAFYLCASSRDNGFSDTQYFGPGTRLTVL.

The genes are TRBV28 and TRBJ2-6, with 9 bases matching TRBD1. The V and J ends lost 2 bases and 0 bases, in that order; junction bases with no gene match: 5. Per germline, CDR1 MDHEN and CDR2 SYDVKM. The CDR3 extends over 18 amino acids. CDR3 residues: CASSLIGTGRSGANVLTF. Here the CDR3 DNA reads TGTGCCAGCAGTTTAATCGGGACAGGGCGCTCTGGGGCCAACGTCCTGACTTTC.

The V call is TRBV28, the J call TRBJ1-1; D is perhaps TRBD1 (6 bases). The length of the CDR3 is 14 residues. Germline V gene sequence: CDR1 MDHEN, CDR2 SYDVKM. The V gene lost 5 bases and the J gene lost 7 bases, with 17 bases spanning the gap. CDR3 DNA sequence: TGTGCCAGCAGTCCGATCGTTGGACAGTTTGAAGCTTTCTTT. Translating it yields CASSPIVGQFEAFF.

This chain's CDR3 is CASIEAYGNTIYF. In nucleotides, the CDR3 is TGTGCCAGTATCGAGGCTTATGGAAACACCATATATTTT. The rearrangement links TRBV19 to TRBJ1-3; D not certain. This CDR3 has 13 residues. The V end was cut by 7 bases, the J end by 3 bases, with 10 bases between. Germline-derived CDR1 and CDR2 are LNHDA and SQIVND (reference sequence).

V gene TRBV29-1 combines with J gene TRBJ2-7, with D possibly TRBD2 on 7 matching bases. Germline values: CDR1 SQVTM, CDR2 ANQGSEA. The length of the CDR3 is 13 residues. Trimming shortened V by 3 bases and J by 4 bases, and 13 bases separated the two germline ends. The CDR3 spells CSVEGGGAYEQYF. The CDR3, as DNA: TGCAGCGTTGAGGGAGGGGGGGCATACGAGCAGTACTTC.

The chain links TRBV14 to TRBJ2-1, with 8 bases that match TRBD2. The CDR3 loop spans 14 amino acids. The germline V gene encodes CDR1 SGHDN and CDR2 FVKESK. J gave up 6 bases and V 5 bases, and 6 bases lay outside the gene matches. The CDR3 spells CASSSRGRFNEQFF. As DNA, the CDR3 is TGTGCCAGCAGCTCGCGCGGGAGGTTCAATGAGCAGTTCTTC.

This clone has a single count. This sequence joins TRBV5-1 and TRBJ2-7, with 11 bases that match TRBD2. The J call is in doubt because the DNA end fits TRBJ2-1 better. The germline V gene encodes CDR1 SGHRS and CDR2 YFSETQ. This CDR3 is built from 19 residues. The CDR3 bases are TGCGCCAGCAGCCCGGCAGTGTTTCTAGCGGGAGGCCCATACAATGAGCAGTTCTTC. This translates into CASSPAVFLAGGPYNEQFF.

This chain joins TRBV18 and TRBJ2-5; no reliable D call. V was pared by 3 bases and J by 2 bases, with 4 bases between. The CDR3 is made up of 12 amino acids. Per germline, CDR1 KGHSH and CDR2 LQKENI. The CDR3 protein is CASSPYQETQYF. The CDR3, as DNA: TGTGCCAGCTCACCCTATCAAGAGACCCAGTACTTC.